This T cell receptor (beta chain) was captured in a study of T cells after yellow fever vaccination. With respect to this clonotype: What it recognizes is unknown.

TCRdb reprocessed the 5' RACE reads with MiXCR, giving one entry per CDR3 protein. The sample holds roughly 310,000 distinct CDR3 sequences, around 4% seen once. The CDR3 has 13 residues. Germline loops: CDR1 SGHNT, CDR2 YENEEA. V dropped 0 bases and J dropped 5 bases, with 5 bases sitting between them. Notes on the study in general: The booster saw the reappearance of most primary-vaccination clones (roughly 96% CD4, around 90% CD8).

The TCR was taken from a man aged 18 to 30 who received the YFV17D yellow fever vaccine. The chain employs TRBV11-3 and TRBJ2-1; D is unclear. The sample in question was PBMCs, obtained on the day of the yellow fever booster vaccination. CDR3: CASSLERDNEQFF. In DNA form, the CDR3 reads TGTGCCAGCAGCTTAGAAAGGGACAATGAGCAGTTCTTC.